This record covers a single TCR beta chain. Its antigen is not known. Uncontrolled infection, other autoimmune disease, pregnancy or lactation barred patients from enrollment. Diagnosis relied on clinical symptoms, serum thyroxine and TRAb, thyroid ultrasound and orbital computed tomography. TCR beta CDR3 regions were amplified from RNA. During a first-round RT-PCR of the TCR CDR3, the HTBI primer set was used. One entry per CDR3 protein results from TCRdb running MiXCR on the multiplex PCR reads. The table includes about 510,000 distinct CDR3 sequences, 35% to 50% detected once. Deletions cut 7 bases from V and 5 bases from J, with 23 bases between. This CDR3 spans 16 amino acids. Germline V gives CDR1 SNHLY, CDR2 FYNNEI. The data belong to a study of T cells in Graves' hyperthyroidism and ophthalmopathy. Study results and caveats: Separation of ophthalmopathy from stable hyperthyroidism was achieved by a 13 V-J model. In blood, most of the thyroid clonotypes expanded above 0.001 were also present.

The clonotype was recovered from an adult woman with Graves' disease, either hyperthyroidism or ophthalmopathy (not recorded which). Sequences were obtained from peripheral blood or thyroid tissue (not recorded which). The gene calls are TRBV2 and TRBJ2-5, with D maybe TRBD1 (6 bases). CDR3 sequence: CASIRDKFSSGETQYF. The CDR3 region has the DNA TGTGCCAGCATCCGGGACAAATTTAGCTCTGGGGAGACCCAGTACTTC.